This T cell receptor (beta chain) comes out of a study of metastatic and nonmetastatic thyroid tumors. Turning to the study itself: The study looked at repertoires side by side in blood and in tumor or nodule tissue from malignant and benign thyroid patients. General observations from the study: Within blood and tumor, benign nodules reportedly had significantly lower TCR beta diversity than malignant thyroid tumors did.

In the original analysis: The authors used CDR3 differences across clinicopathological groups to build a distant-metastasis classifier for papillary thyroid cancer. TCRdb ran MiXCR on the PCR reads. For this entry, the V and J calls and clone size follow TCRdb and not the study's own pipeline. The sample consists of about 30,000 clones, less than 14% of them appearing once. The germline V and J ends were trimmed by 6 bases and 0 bases, with 15 bases remaining between them. The CDR3 is made up of 16 amino acids. Germline V gene sequence: CDR1 MDHEN, CDR2 SYDVKM. Each patient went into thyroid surgery without having received any treatment. This clone was detected a few times. As yet, its antigen is unknown.

The TCR originated in a female donor with papillary thyroid cancer or a benign thyroid nodule (not recorded which). Some clones in this sample may be carry-over from other donors' samples. V gene TRBV28 combines with J gene TRBJ2-1, with a weak D call TRBD2 (6 bases). Sequenced input: blood. The CDR3 DNA reads as TGTGCCAGCAGCCCTGCAGGACTAACCTCCTACAATGAGCAGTTCTTC. This translates into CASSPAGLTSYNEQFF.